The rows below give T cell receptor beta chains drawn from one sample of a study of cytomegalovirus exposure and HLA in healthy donors. Assay used: immunoSEQ multiplex PCR; TCRdb lists only in-frame clones, some missing. This table holds about 160,000 clones. The sample consisted of PBMCs. Every receptor here comes from a woman in her sixties in good health and CMV-seronegative. Each CDR3 is given with its conserved first and last residue. Fields, in order: D gene, J gene, V gene, CDR3 protein, CDR3 DNA. The D gene is left open where the match is weak.

>.|TRBJ2-3|TRBV5-1
CASSYTDASTDTQYF
TGCGCCAGCAGCTATACAGACGCTAGCACAGATACGCAGTATTTT
>.|TRBJ2-7|TRBV6-5
CASSYLTGLGYEQYF
TGTGCCAGCAGTTACCTAACAGGGTTAGGCTACGAGCAGTACTTC
>TRBD1|TRBJ2-7|TRBV2
CASGGTGYSYEQYF
TGTGCCAGCGGGGGGACAGGTTATTCCTACGAGCAGTACTTC
>TRBD2|TRBJ2-1|TRBV9
CASSALGLVSHEQFF
TGTGCCAGCAGCGCTCTGGGACTAGTTTCTCATGAGCAGTTCTTC
>TRBD1|TRBJ1-2|TRBV5-6
CASVQGRRDYGYTF
TGTGCCAGCGTACAGGGGCGAAGGGACTATGGCTACACCTTC
>.|TRBJ1-4|TRBV2
CASERALEGEKLFF
TGTGCCAGCGAAAGGGCACTGGAGGGTGAAAAACTGTTTTTT
>TRBD1|TRBJ2-4|TRBV10-3
CAISPGQGAAKNIQYF
TGTGCCATCAGTCCGGGACAGGGAGCGGCCAAAAACATTCAGTACTTC
>.|TRBJ1-2|TRBV11-2
CASSLGPGRVHYGYTF
TGTGCCAGCAGCTTAGGACCGGGCAGGGTCCACTATGGCTACACCTTC
>TRBD1|TRBJ2-1|TRBV11-2
CASSPWDRVNEQFF
TGTGCCAGCAGCCCCTGGGACAGGGTCAATGAGCAGTTCTTC
>.|TRBJ2-3|TRBV5-6
CASSLGSASTDTQYF
TGTGCCAGCAGCTTGGGGAGTGCTAGCACAGATACGCAGTATTTT
>TRBD1|TRBJ1-1|TRBV15
CATSSGYKGTGVTEAFF
TGTGCCACCAGCAGCGGATATAAGGGGACAGGGGTTACTGAAGCTTTCTTT
>TRBD2|TRBJ2-7|TRBV7-3
CASSLSSGVYEQYF
TGTGCCAGCAGCTTATCCAGCGGGGTGTACGAGCAGTACTTC
>.|TRBJ2-1|TRBV6-1
CASRLTGQGYNEQFF
TGTGCCAGCCGCCTGACTGGGCAGGGGTATAATGAGCAGTTCTTC
>TRBD1|TRBJ2-7|TRBV7-9
CASTRQGRPYEQYF
TGTGCCAGCACGAGACAGGGGAGGCCTTACGAGCAGTACTTC
>TRBD2|TRBJ2-7|TRBV9
CASSVATGGPYEQYF
TGTGCCAGCAGCGTAGCGACGGGAGGCCCCTACGAGCAGTACTTC
>.|TRBJ1-1|TRBV25-1
CASSDQDTEAFF
TGTGCCAGCAGTGACCAGGACACTGAAGCTTTCTTT
>.|TRBJ2-1|TRBV27
CASSGPRENNEQFF
TGTGCCAGCAGTGGACCCAGGGAAAACAATGAGCAGTTCTTC
>.|TRBJ2-7|TRBV6-5
CASSYSGGGQGYEQYF
TGTGCCAGCAGTTACTCGGGGGGGGGCCAGGGCTACGAGCAGTACTTC
>TRBD1|TRBJ2-5|TRBV5-4
CASSLNRGRQETQYF
TGTGCCAGCAGCTTGAACAGGGGGCGTCAAGAGACCCAGTACTTC
>TRBD1|TRBJ2-1|TRBV7-2
CASSQWTGGYNEQFF
TGTGCCAGCAGCCAATGGACAGGGGGCTACAATGAGCAGTTCTTC
>.|TRBJ2-1|TRBV29-1
CSVEPADSPNEQFF
TGCAGCGTTGAGCCCGCCGACTCCCCCAATGAGCAGTTCTTC
>.|TRBJ1-6|TRBV14
CASSQDIIYNSPLHF
TGTGCCAGCAGCCAAGATATAATCTATAATTCACCCCTCCACTTT
>.|TRBJ2-2|TRBV6-5
CASSLPIAGELFF
TGTGCCAGCAGTTTACCGATAGCCGGGGAGCTGTTTTTT
>TRBD1|TRBJ2-7|TRBV4-2
CASSHVGQNYEQYF
TGTGCCAGCAGCCACGTGGGACAGAACTACGAGCAGTACTTC
>.|TRBJ2-5|TRBV7-9
CASSPYLTSSQETQYF
TGTGCCAGCAGCCCCTACTTGACATCTTCCCAAGAGACCCAGTACTTC
>.|TRBJ1-1|TRBV6-1
CASSEAGGGWGTEAFF
TGTGCCAGCAGTGAAGCCGGGGGGGGTTGGGGCACTGAAGCTTTCTTT
>TRBD2|TRBJ2-7|TRBV7-6
CASKASGRAYEQYF
TGTGCCAGCAAAGCTAGCGGGAGGGCCTACGAGCAGTACTTC
>TRBD1|TRBJ1-3|TRBV7-3
CASSLIPQGAAGNTIYF
TGTGCCAGCAGCTTAATCCCACAGGGGGCAGCTGGAAACACCATATATTTT
>TRBD1|TRBJ2-7|TRBV9
CASSVGTGGSYEQYF
TGTGCCAGCAGCGTCGGGACAGGGGGTTCCTACGAGCAGTACTTC
>TRBD1|TRBJ1-5|TRBV6-5
CASRRDRESNQPQHF
TGTGCCAGCAGGAGGGACAGGGAAAGCAATCAGCCCCAGCATTTT
>.|TRBJ2-7|TRBV6-1
CASSALTLSYEQYF
TGTGCCAGCAGTGCCCTTACGTTGTCCTACGAGCAGTACTTC
>TRBD1|TRBJ1-1|TRBV5-4
CASSSDRVNAFF
TGTGCCAGCAGCTCTGACAGGGTGAATGCTTTCTTT
>.|TRBJ1-1|TRBV6-5
CASRHQGTEAFF
TGTGCCAGCAGGCATCAGGGGACTGAAGCTTTCTTT
>.|TRBJ2-5|TRBV4-1
CASSQDRVGGRETQYF
TGCGCCAGCAGCCAAGATCGGGTGGGGGGGCGAGAGACCCAGTACTTC
>.|TRBJ2-1|TRBV9
CASEKVRGEQFF
TGTGCCAGCGAAAAGGTCCGGGGTGAGCAGTTCTTC
>TRBD2|TRBJ2-3|TRBV2
CASSEGGRATDTQYF
TGTGCCAGCAGTGAGGGCGGGAGGGCGACAGATACGCAGTATTTT
>.|TRBJ1-2|TRBV6-5
CASTQRRSINYGYTF
TGTGCCAGCACCCAGCGGCGCAGCATTAACTATGGCTACACCTTC
>.|TRBJ1-1|TRBV18
CASSIYRENTEAFF
TGTGCCAGCTCAATCTACAGGGAAAACACTGAAGCTTTCTTT
>TRBD1|TRBJ2-7|TRBV18
CASSRGQGARSYEQYF
TGTGCCAGCTCGCGAGGACAGGGGGCGAGGTCCTACGAGCAGTACTTC
>.|TRBJ2-7|TRBV6-1
CASNPPRGYEQYF
TGTGCCAGCAACCCGCCTCGGGGATACGAGCAGTACTTC
>.|TRBJ2-3|TRBV5-4
CASSSVGGGTDTQYF
TGTGCCAGCAGCTCTGTAGGGGGTGGCACAGATACGCAGTATTTT
>.|TRBJ1-2|TRBV10-3
CAIRRTYQESYYGYTF
TGTGCCATCAGGAGAACTTATCAGGAATCCTACTATGGCTACACCTTC
>.|TRBJ1-5|TRBV30
CAWISAGSNQPQHF
TGTGCCTGGATTTCGGCAGGGAGCAATCAGCCCCAGCATTTT
>.|TRBJ1-6|TRBV5-1
CASSFGGHGHSPLHF
TGCGCCAGCAGCTTTGGGGGACACGGGCATTCACCCCTCCACTTT
>.|TRBJ2-1|TRBV19
CASSNRGGDGIREQFF
TGTGCCAGTAGTAACAGGGGGGGGGATGGCATTAGGGAGCAGTTCTTC
>TRBD1|TRBJ2-1|TRBV6-5
CASSSRQGYEQFF
TGTGCCAGCAGTTCCAGACAGGGCTATGAGCAGTTCTTC
>TRBD1|TRBJ1-6|TRBV19
CASSMWTGADNSPLHF
TGTGCCAGTAGTATGTGGACAGGGGCTGATAATTCACCCCTCCACTTT
>.|TRBJ2-5|TRBV15
CATSLRALETQYF
TGTGCCACCAGCCTAAGAGCTCTGGAGACCCAGTACTTC
>.|TRBJ2-2|TRBV18
CASSLLAGNTGELFF
TGTGCCAGCTCACTTTTAGCCGGAAACACCGGGGAGCTGTTTTTT
>TRBD1|TRBJ2-7|TRBV4-2
CASSQGPRGQTFSYEQYF
TGTGCCAGCAGCCAGGGCCCTAGGGGACAGACCTTCTCCTACGAGCAGTACTTC
>.|TRBJ1-4|TRBV19
CAAGQGVNEKLFF
TGTGCCGCCGGCCAGGGCGTTAATGAAAAACTGTTTTTT
>TRBD1|TRBJ1-6|TRBV7-9
CASSRTGGNSPLHF
TGTGCCAGCAGCCGGACAGGGGGGAATTCACCCCTCCACTTT